This T cell receptor (beta chain) was recorded in a study of control samples from healthy donors and cancer patients. Repertoires were generated with immunoSEQ multiplex PCR, while TCRdb's copy carries only in-frame clones and drops some. This sample has about 95,000 clones, with around four fifths found just once. The ends were cut back, 5 bases at V and 7 bases at J, with 17 bases in the middle. The CDR3 sequence is 15 residues long. Germline CDR1 and CDR2: SNHLY and FYNNEI. The gene calls are TRBV2 and TRBJ1-4; D is perhaps TRBD1 (6 bases). The specimen was blood. This receptor was taken from a man aged 30 to 45 in good health. This chain's CDR3 is CASSTGGAGGEKLFF. The CDR3 DNA reads as TGTGCCAGCAGTACGGGGGGCGCGGGTGGTGAAAAACTGTTTTTT.